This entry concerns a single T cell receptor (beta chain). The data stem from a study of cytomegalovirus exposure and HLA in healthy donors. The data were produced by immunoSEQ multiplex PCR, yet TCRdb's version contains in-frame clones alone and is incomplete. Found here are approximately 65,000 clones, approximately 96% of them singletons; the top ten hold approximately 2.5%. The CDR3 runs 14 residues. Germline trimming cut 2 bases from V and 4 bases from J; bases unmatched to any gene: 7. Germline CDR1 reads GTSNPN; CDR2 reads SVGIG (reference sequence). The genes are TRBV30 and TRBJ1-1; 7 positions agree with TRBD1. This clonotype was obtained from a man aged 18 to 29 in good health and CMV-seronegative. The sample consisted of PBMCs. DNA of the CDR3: TGTGCCTGGAGTCCAGGGGGGTCGGGCACTGAAGCTTTCTTT. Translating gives CAWSPGGSGTEAFF.